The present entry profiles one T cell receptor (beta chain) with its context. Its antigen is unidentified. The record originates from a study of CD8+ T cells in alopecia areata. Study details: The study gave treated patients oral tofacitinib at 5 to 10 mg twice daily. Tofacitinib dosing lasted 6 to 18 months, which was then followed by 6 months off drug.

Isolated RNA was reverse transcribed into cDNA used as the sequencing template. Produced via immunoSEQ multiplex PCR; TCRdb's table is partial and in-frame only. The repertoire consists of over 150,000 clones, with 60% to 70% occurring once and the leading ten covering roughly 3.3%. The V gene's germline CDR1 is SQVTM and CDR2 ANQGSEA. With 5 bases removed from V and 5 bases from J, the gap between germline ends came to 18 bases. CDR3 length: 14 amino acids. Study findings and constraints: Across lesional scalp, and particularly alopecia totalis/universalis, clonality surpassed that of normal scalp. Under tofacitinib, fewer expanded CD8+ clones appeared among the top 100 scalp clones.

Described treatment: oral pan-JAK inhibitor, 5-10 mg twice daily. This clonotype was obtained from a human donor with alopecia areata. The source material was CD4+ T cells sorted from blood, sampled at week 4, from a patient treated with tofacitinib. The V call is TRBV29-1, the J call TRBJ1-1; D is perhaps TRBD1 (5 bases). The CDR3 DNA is TGCAGCGTTACAGGAGGCCTATGGAGAACTGAAGCTTTCTTT. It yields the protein CSVTGGLWRTEAFF.